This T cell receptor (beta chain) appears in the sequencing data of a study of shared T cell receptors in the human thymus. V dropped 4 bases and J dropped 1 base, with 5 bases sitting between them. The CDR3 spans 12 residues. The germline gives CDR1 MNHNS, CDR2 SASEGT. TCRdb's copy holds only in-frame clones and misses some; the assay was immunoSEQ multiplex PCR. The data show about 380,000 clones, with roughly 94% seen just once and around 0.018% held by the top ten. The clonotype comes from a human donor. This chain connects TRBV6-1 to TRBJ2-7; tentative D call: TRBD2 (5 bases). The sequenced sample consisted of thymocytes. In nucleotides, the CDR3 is TGTGCCAGCAGTGGGACTTCCTACGAGCAGTACTTC. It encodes CASSGTSYEQYF.